This entry is about one T cell receptor (beta chain). TCR beta CDR3 regions were amplified from RNA transcripts. First-round RT-PCR of the TCR CDR3 relied on the HTBI primer set. One entry per CDR3 protein, called by TCRdb with MiXCR from the multiplex PCR reads. The sample records a few hundred thousand distinct CDR3 sequences, about 16% being singletons. This sample was taken from a study of T cells in Graves' hyperthyroidism and ophthalmopathy. The V gene lost 5 bases and the J gene lost 2 bases, with 8 bases spanning the gap. This CDR3 comprises 13 residues. Per germline, CDR1 LNHDA and CDR2 SQIVND (reference sequence).

Material: blood. The TCR comes from a woman in her 30s with Graves' ophthalmopathy. The rearrangement links TRBV19 to TRBJ2-3; D is unresolved. CDR3 in amino acids: CASSYTVTDTQYF. The CDR3 coding sequence is TGTGCCAGTAGTTACACTGTCACAGATACGCAGTATTTT.